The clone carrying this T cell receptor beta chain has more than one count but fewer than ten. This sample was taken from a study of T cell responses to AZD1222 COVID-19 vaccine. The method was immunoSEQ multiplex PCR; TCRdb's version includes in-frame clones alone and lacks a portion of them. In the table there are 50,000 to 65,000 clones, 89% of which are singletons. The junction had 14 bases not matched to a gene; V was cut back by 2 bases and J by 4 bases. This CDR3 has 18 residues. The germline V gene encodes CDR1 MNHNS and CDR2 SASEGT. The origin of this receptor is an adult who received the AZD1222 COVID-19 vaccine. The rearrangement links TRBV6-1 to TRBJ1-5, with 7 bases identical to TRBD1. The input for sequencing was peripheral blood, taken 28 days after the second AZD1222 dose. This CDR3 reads CASSESERGHARNQPQHF. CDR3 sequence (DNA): TGTGCCAGCAGTGAATCTGAGAGGGGGCATGCTCGAAATCAGCCCCAGCATTTT.